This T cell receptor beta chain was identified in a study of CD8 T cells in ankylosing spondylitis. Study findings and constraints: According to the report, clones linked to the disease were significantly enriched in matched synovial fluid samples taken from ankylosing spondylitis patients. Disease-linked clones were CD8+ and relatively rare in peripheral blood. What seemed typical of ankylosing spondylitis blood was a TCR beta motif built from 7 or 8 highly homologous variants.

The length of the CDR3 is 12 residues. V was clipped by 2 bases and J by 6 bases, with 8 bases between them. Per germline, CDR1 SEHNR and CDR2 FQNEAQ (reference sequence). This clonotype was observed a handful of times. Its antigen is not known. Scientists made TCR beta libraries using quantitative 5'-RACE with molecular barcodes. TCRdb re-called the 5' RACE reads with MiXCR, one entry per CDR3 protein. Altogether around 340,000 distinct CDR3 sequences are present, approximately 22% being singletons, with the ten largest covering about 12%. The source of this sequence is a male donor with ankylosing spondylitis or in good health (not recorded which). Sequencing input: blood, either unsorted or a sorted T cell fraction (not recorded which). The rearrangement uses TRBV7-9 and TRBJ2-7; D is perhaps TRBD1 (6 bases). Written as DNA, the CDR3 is TGTGCCAGCAGCTTACCCAGGGGCGAGCAGTACTTC. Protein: CASSLPRGEQYF.